The TCR beta chain described here comes from a study of cytomegalovirus exposure and HLA in healthy donors. Findings and limits, study-wide: A later analysis reportedly found fewer N-insertions in an Asian-associated ancestry cluster than the approximately 700-donor mean.

The CDR3 has 14 residues. The germline V gene encodes CDR1 SNHLY and CDR2 FYNNEI. Trimming pared 8 bases from V and 3 bases from J, leaving 17 bases between. Comment on this clone: Its cognate antigen is unknown.

Everyone who donated was a healthy bone marrow donor. PCR was performed using 60 Vbeta and 13 Jbeta primers. TCRdb's table, derived via immunoSEQ multiplex PCR, lists solely in-frame clones and lacks some. The sample carries around 99,000 clones, roughly 71% recorded once. This clonotype was sampled from a woman between 70 and 85 years old in good health and CMV-seropositive. Sequencing used PBMCs. The chain couples TRBV2 to TRBJ2-7; weak D call: TRBD1 (7 bases). CDR3 in DNA: TGTGCCAGCGGACTACAGGGGACCCTCTACGAGCAGTACTTC. As protein: CASGLQGTLYEQYF.